These 27 T cell receptor beta chains originate from one sample sequenced in a study of CD8 T cells in Susac syndrome. It was with random hexamers that about 0.45 to 1 ug RNA was reverse transcribed. One entry per CDR3 protein, called by TCRdb with MiXCR from the immunoSEQ multiplex PCR reads. Altogether about 76,000 distinct CDR3 sequences are present, 90% to 95% being singletons, with the ten largest covering under 0.65%. Specimen: CD8+ T cells from PBMCs. Receptor source: a human donor with multiple sclerosis.

The chain carries TRBV9 and TRBJ1-1; 8 bases align to TRBD1. The junction had 10 bases not matched to a gene; V was cut back by 4 bases and J by 5 bases. Germline-derived CDR1 and CDR2 are SGDLS and YYNGEE. The CDR3 loop spans 15 amino acids. For the CDR3, the DNA is TGTGCCAGCAGCCCATACGGACAGGGAGGTACTGAAGCTTTCTTT. It is translated as CASSPYGQGGTEAFF.

The V call is TRBV6-6, the J call TRBJ2-3, with D possibly TRBD1 on 5 matching bases. V was trimmed by 6 bases and J by 4 bases, leaving 20 bases between them. The CDR3 has 16 amino acids. Germline V gene lookup returns CDR1 MNHNY and CDR2 SVGAGI (reference sequence). The chain's CDR3 is CASRPLASGSADTQYF. The CDR3 coding sequence is TGTGCCAGCAGGCCCTTGGCATCAGGGTCCGCAGATACGCAGTATTTT.

The chain uses TRBV11-1 and TRBJ2-7; D possibly corresponds to TRBD1 (6 bases). The CDR3 has 13 amino acids. V lost 5 bases to trimming and J lost 5 bases, with 13 bases between them. Germline-derived CDR1 and CDR2 are SGHAT and FQDESV (reference sequence). This CDR3 is CASSHTGPHEQYF. CDR3 bases: TGTGCCAGCAGCCATACAGGGCCCCACGAGCAGTACTTC.

The chain employs TRBV27 and TRBJ1-2, with 8 bases aligning to TRBD1. Germline V lookup: CDR1 MNHEY, CDR2 SMNVEV (reference sequence). V was clipped by 5 bases and J by 8 bases; unmatched bases: 13. CDR3 size: 15 residues. The CDR3 DNA reads as TGTGCCAGCAGTCCCGCGATGGACAGGGCGGGAGGCTACACCTTC. It translates to CASSPAMDRAGGYTF.

The chain combines TRBV2 with TRBJ2-1, with a tentative D call TRBD1 (6 bases). Trimming left V 2 bases short and J 9 bases short, with 17 bases between. Germline loops: CDR1 SNHLY, CDR2 FYNNEI. The CDR3 is made up of 15 amino acids. CDR3 DNA: TGTGCCAGCAGTGAATACGACCGGTCAGGGGCTGAGCAGTTCTTC. Translating it yields CASSEYDRSGAEQFF.

The J gene is TRBJ1-2, the V gene TRBV7-2; D perhaps matches TRBD1 (6 bases). Germline CDR1 reads SGHTA; CDR2 reads FQGNSA. The length of the CDR3 is 13 residues. V lost 9 bases to trimming and J lost 3 bases, with 14 bases between them. The CDR3: CASYTGSDYGYTF. For the CDR3, the DNA is TGTGCCAGTTATACAGGGAGTGACTATGGCTACACCTTC.

The chain carries TRBV28 and TRBJ2-7, with D possibly TRBD1 on 6 matching bases. With 6 bases removed from V and 3 bases from J, the gap between germline ends came to 6 bases. The CDR3 is 11 amino acids. Germline V gives CDR1 MDHEN, CDR2 SYDVKM. CDR3: CASRDSYEQYF. The CDR3 bases are TGTGCCAGCAGGGACAGCTACGAGCAGTACTTC.

This clonotype was detected once. The V and J genes are TRBV10-2 and TRBJ2-7; 7 bases agree with TRBD2. The J segment lost 2 bases and the V segment lost 3 bases, leaving 1 base of the junction unmatched. Germline-derived CDR1 and CDR2 are WSHSY and SAAADI. The CDR3 length is 13 residues. CDR3 region: CASSDGTTYEQYF. The DNA of the CDR3 is TGCGCCAGCAGTGACGGGACTACCTACGAGCAGTACTTC.

DNA of the CDR3: TGTGCCAGCAGCTTAGGATCGGGGACCTACGAGCAGTACTTC. Amino acid sequence: CASSLGSGTYEQYF. The chain has TRBV11-2 and TRBJ2-7; D perhaps matches TRBD2 (5 bases). The CDR3 is 14 amino acids. Trimming removed 1 base from V and 2 bases from J, with 9 bases in between. Germline CDR1 is SGHAT and CDR2 is FQNNGV.

J is TRBJ2-5 and V is TRBV27; D is ambiguous. The CDR3 extends over 14 amino acids. The germline V and J ends were trimmed by 0 bases and 0 bases, with 5 bases remaining between them. The V gene's germline CDR1 is MNHEY and CDR2 SMNVEV (reference sequence). CDR3 residues: CASSLSIHQETQYF. DNA for the CDR3: TGTGCCAGCAGTTTATCGATCCACCAAGAGACCCAGTACTTC.

The J gene is TRBJ2-1, the V gene TRBV4-1; 9 bases are shared with TRBD2. The V gene end was trimmed by 0 bases and the J gene end by 7 bases; junction bases not matched to a gene: 4. From germline, CDR1 is MGHRA and CDR2 YSYEKL. The CDR3 spans 15 residues. The CDR3 DNA sequence: TGCGCCAGCAGCCAAGAGGTAGCGGGGGAAAATGAGCAGTTCTTC. It specifies CASSQEVAGENEQFF.

This chain connects TRBV27 to TRBJ2-6; D is undetermined. CDR3 length equals 19 residues. CDR1 is MNHEY, CDR2 SMNVEV, per germline (reference sequence). V was shortened by 2 bases and J by 0 bases, with 17 bases between the two germline ends. The CDR3 spells CASSLSPQFASSGANVLTF. The CDR3 bases are TGTGCCAGCAGTTTAAGCCCTCAGTTCGCAAGCTCTGGGGCCAACGTCCTGACTTTC.

Only one count was recorded for this clonotype. This sequence joins TRBV20-1 and TRBJ1-5, with D possibly matching TRBD1 (5 bases). The CDR3 extends over 16 amino acids. V lost 0 bases to trimming and J lost 2 bases, with 14 bases between them. Germline V gene sequence: CDR1 DFQATT, CDR2 SNEGSKA (reference sequence). The CDR3 region has the DNA TGCAGTGCTAGAGATCCGTTAGGGGCTGGCAATCAGCCCCAGCATTTT. This encodes CSARDPLGAGNQPQHF.

The chain combines TRBV23-1 with TRBJ2-2; no clear D gene. TRBV23-1 is reported as an ORF; its role is uncertain. This CDR3 region has 18 residues. Trimming took off 0 bases at V and 3 bases at J, with 17 bases between the two ends. CDR3 sequence (DNA): TGCGCCAGCAGTCAATCGCCCCCTTATTCCGATTACACCGGGGAGCTGTTTTTT. This gives the protein CASSQSPPYSDYTGELFF.

The chain links TRBV30 to TRBJ2-7; D perhaps matches TRBD2 (7 bases). V lost 0 bases and J lost 3, with 33 bases in between. The CDR3 has 21 residues. Germline CDR1 reads GTSNPN; CDR2 reads SVGIG (reference sequence). CDR3 coding DNA: TGTGCCTGGAGTGTAAATGTTTGGGCGGGGCGGGGGCCAAGACGCGACTACGAGCAGTACTTC. Its translation: CAWSVNVWAGRGPRRDYEQYF.

This clonotype was counted only a few times. V and J are TRBV6-2 or TRBV6-3 and TRBJ1-2, with no clear D. Trimming removed 2 bases from V and 8 bases from J, with 12 bases in between. Germline CDR1 reads MNHEY; CDR2 reads SVGEGT. The CDR3 has 13 amino acids. CDR3 in DNA: TGTGCCAGCAGTTACCTTGATATAGGAGGCTACACCTTC. Translated, it gives CASSYLDIGGYTF.

The chain has TRBV10-1 and TRBJ2-3; TRBD2 agrees at 9 bases. This CDR3 is 16 amino acids long. The germline V gene has CDR1 WNHNN and CDR2 SYGVQD (reference sequence). The V segment lost 6 bases and the J segment 2 bases; nucleotides outside the gene matches: 9. As DNA, the CDR3 is TGCGCCAGCAGCACCTTTAGCGGGAGTGACACAGATACGCAGTATTTT. It translates to CASSTFSGSDTDTQYF.

This sequence joins TRBV9 and TRBJ2-1; D is undetermined. V was pared by 4 bases and J by 6 bases, with 8 bases between. The CDR3 has 12 residues. Germline V gives CDR1 SGDLS, CDR2 YYNGEE. The CDR3, as DNA: TGTGCCAGCAGCTATAACAGCAATGAGCAGTTCTTC. Amino acid sequence: CASSYNSNEQFF.

The chain has TRBV9 and TRBJ2-1; D is uncertain. V was clipped by 3 bases and J by 4 bases, with 11 bases between them. Germline V lookup: CDR1 SGDLS, CDR2 YYNGEE. This CDR3 spans 14 amino acids. The CDR3 reads CASSESTGYNEQFF. The CDR3 region has the DNA TGTGCCAGCAGCGAGAGTACCGGGTACAATGAGCAGTTCTTC. Together with reference TRBV9 and TRBJ2-1, the CDR3 gives the full variable domain: DSGVTQTPKHLITATGQRVTLRCSPRSGDLSVYWYQQSLDQGLQFLIQYYNGEERAKGNILERFSAQQFPDLHSELNLSSLELGDSALYFCASSESTGYNEQFFGPGTRLTVL.

This chain connects TRBV12-3 or TRBV12-4 to TRBJ2-6; D may match TRBD1 or TRBD2 (5 bases each). Trimming pared 6 bases from V and 0 bases from J, leaving 24 bases between. The CDR3 has 20 residues. CDR3 protein: CASSLWGLGEAVSGANVLTF. CDR3 nucleotides: TGTGCCAGCAGCCTTTGGGGCCTAGGGGAAGCGGTCTCTGGGGCCAACGTCCTGACTTTC.

V and J are TRBV12-5 and TRBJ2-3; weak D call: TRBD2 (6 bases). Per germline, CDR1 LGHNT and CDR2 FRNRAP. The CDR3 is 14 residues long. Trimming cost V 5 bases and J 3 bases, with 12 bases left between them. The CDR3 DNA is TGTGCTAGTGGTCCGGGAGAGGGGACAGATACGCAGTATTTT. It translates to CASGPGEGTDTQYF.

The chain links TRBV9 to TRBJ2-1, with D maybe TRBD2 (5 bases). Trimming left V 2 bases short and J 10 bases short, with 13 bases between. This CDR3 region has 13 residues. CDR1 is SGDLS and CDR2 is YYNGEE in the germline V gene. CDR3 amino acids: CASSVHLAGEQFF. The DNA for the CDR3 is TGTGCCAGCAGCGTCCATCTAGCCGGCGAGCAGTTCTTC.

V is TRBV28 and J is TRBJ2-1; either TRBD1 or TRBD2 may supply D (5 bases each). The CDR3 covers 16 residues. CDR1 is MDHEN, CDR2 SYDVKM, per germline. The V end lost 5 bases, the J end lost 1 base, and 15 bases lay between the germline ends. CDR3 in amino acids: CASSTLLGESYNEQFF. CDR3 DNA sequence: TGTGCCAGCAGTACCCTATTGGGGGAATCCTACAATGAGCAGTTCTTC.

On this clonotype itself: The junction shows a germline mismatch at one end, possibly a read error. This chain uses TRBV12-3 or TRBV12-4 with TRBJ2-5, with D unclear. The CDR3 runs 14 residues. Written as DNA, the CDR3 is TGTGCCAGCAGTTTGCCCGGGCCCCAAAAGACCCAGTACTTC. It is translated as CASSLPGPQKTQYF.

This clonotype was detected once. The chain has TRBV7-7 and TRBJ2-5; D might be TRBD1 (6 bases). This CDR3 contains 17 residues. V gave up 1 base and J gave up 1 base, with 16 bases separating them. CDR1 and CDR2 (germline): SSHAT, FNYEAQ (reference sequence). The CDR3 loop is CASSLGPSQGTQETQYF. CDR3 coding DNA: TGTGCCAGCAGCTTAGGTCCCAGCCAGGGGACCCAAGAGACCCAGTACTTC.

In this sample, this clonotype turned up once. V gene TRBV19 combines with J gene TRBJ2-1, with 8 positions matching TRBD2. Germline assignment: CDR1 LNHDA and CDR2 SQIVND (reference sequence). Trimming cost V 7 bases and J 4 bases; bases outside gene matches: 12. CDR3 length equals 16 residues. The CDR3 nucleotides are TGTGCCAGTACCACGTTCTCGGGACTAGGTTACAATGAGCAGTTCTTC. As protein: CASTTFSGLGYNEQFF.

The V call is TRBV5-4, the J call TRBJ2-3; D is unresolved. Germline V gene data show CDR1 as SGHNT and CDR2 as YYREEE (reference sequence). Trimming left V 2 bases short and J 2 bases short, with 3 bases between. This CDR3 comprises 12 residues. CDR3 in amino acids: CASSFDTDTQYF. For the CDR3, the DNA is TGTGCCAGCAGCTTCGACACAGATACGCAGTATTTT.